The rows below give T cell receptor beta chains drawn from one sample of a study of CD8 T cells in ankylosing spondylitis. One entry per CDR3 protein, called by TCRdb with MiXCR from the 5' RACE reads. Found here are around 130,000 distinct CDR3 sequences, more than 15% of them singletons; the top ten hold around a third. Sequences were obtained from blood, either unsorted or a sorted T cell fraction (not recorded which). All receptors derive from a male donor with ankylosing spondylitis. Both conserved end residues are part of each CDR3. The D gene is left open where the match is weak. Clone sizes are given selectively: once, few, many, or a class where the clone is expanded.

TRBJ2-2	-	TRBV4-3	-	CASSPGFNTGELFF	TGCGCCAGCAGCCCCGGTTTCAACACCGGGGAGCTGTTTTTT
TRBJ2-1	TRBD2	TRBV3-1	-	CATCQQAGTSGNIYNEQFF	TGTGCCACCTGCCAGCAGGCGGGGACTAGCGGGAACATCTACAATGAGCAGTTCTTC
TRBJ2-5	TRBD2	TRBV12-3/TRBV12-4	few	CASRNGTSGSWETQYF	TGTGCCAGCAGAAACGGGACTAGCGGGAGTTGGGAGACCCAGTACTTC
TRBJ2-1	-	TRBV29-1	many	CSCGSYNEQFF	TGCAGCTGTGGTTCCTACAATGAGCAGTTCTTC
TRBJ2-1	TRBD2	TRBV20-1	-	CSASKTSGRGEQFF	TGCAGTGCTAGTAAGACTAGCGGGAGGGGTGAGCAGTTCTTC
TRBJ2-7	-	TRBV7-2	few	CASSKTLFYEQYF	TGTGCCAGCAGCAAGACATTATTCTACGAGCAGTACTTC
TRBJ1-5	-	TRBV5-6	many	CASSLGGGGGQPQHF	TGTGCCAGCAGCTTGGGGGGCGGGGGCGGTCAGCCCCAGCATTTT
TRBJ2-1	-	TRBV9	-	CASSVVGEINEQFF	TGTGCCAGCAGCGTAGTAGGGGAGATCAATGAGCAGTTCTTC
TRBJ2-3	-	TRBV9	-	CASSARITDTQYF	TGTGCCAGCAGCGCCAGGATCACAGATACGCAGTATTTT
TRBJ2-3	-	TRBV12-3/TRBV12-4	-	CASSATGSPSTDTQYF	TGTGCCAGCAGTGCCACAGGGTCCCCTAGCACAGATACGCAGTATTTT
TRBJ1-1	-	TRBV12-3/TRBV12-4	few	CASSHGTPNTEAFF	TGTGCCAGCAGTCATGGGACACCGAACACTGAAGCTTTCTTT
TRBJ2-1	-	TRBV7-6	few	CASSAPGPENEQFF	TGTGCCAGCAGCGCACCGGGACCAGAGAATGAGCAGTTCTTC
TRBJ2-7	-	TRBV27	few	CASSQTGSEQYF	TGTGCCAGCAGTCAAACAGGGTCCGAGCAGTACTTC
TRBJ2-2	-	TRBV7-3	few	CASAVTLNGELFF	TGTGCCAGCGCGGTGACTCTAAACGGGGAGCTGTTTTTT
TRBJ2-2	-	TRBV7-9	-	CASSLTVNTGELFF	TGTGCCAGCAGCTTGACAGTCAACACCGGGGAGCTGTTTTTT
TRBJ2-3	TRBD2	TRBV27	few	CASSLSFSIGLAADTQYF	TGTGCCAGCAGTTTATCGTTTTCAATAGGACTAGCGGCAGATACGCAGTATTTT
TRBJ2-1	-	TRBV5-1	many	CASSFEGSYNEQFF	TGCGCCAGCAGCTTCGAGGGCTCCTACAATGAGCAGTTCTTC
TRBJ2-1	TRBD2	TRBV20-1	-	CSATTRTSGIVNEQFF	TGCAGTGCTACCACTCGGACTAGCGGGATTGTAAATGAGCAGTTCTTC
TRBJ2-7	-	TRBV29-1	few	CSVSRDTSYEQYF	TGCAGCGTTAGCCGGGACACCTCCTACGAGCAGTACTTC